One and the same sample provided the 25 T cell receptor beta chains below, sequenced in a study of T-cell memory formation after mild COVID-19. TCRdb itself ran the 5' RACE reads through MiXCR, one entry per CDR3 protein. The sample carries under 85,000 distinct CDR3 sequences, roughly 14% recorded once. The sample consisted of PBMCs or a T cell subset sorted from them (not recorded which). Source of these receptors: an adult woman who had mild COVID-19 (a few samples of this study predate the infection). Cell type and time point are not known.

The chain uses TRBV13 and TRBJ1-1; 8 bases are a match to TRBD1. From germline, CDR1 is PRHDT and CDR2 FYEKMQ (reference sequence). The CDR3 has 14 residues. Losses at the gene ends were 5 bases for V and 8 bases for J; bases not matched to a gene: 10. The CDR3 sequence: CASSPRTGSPEAFF. The CDR3, as DNA: TGTGCCAGCAGCCCCCGGACAGGGAGTCCCGAAGCTTTCTTT.

This clonotype was recorded a few times. The chain combines TRBV29-1 with TRBJ1-2; TRBD1 matches at 8 bases. The CDR3 runs 15 residues. V trimming: 2 bases; J trimming: 3 bases; junction bases outside the gene matches: 8. Germline CDR1 reads SQVTM; CDR2 reads ANQGSEA. CDR3 bases: TGCAGCGTTGAATCGGTACCAGGGGGCGACTATGGCTACACCTTC. This translates into CSVESVPGGDYGYTF.

The gene calls are TRBV27 and TRBJ2-1, with 9 bases aligning to TRBD2. The CDR3 has 15 amino acids. The V and J ends lost 6 bases and 7 bases, in that order; junction bases with no gene match: 10. Germline assignment: CDR1 MNHEY and CDR2 SMNVEV (reference sequence). The CDR3 loop is CASRGSSGGFNEQFF. The CDR3 DNA sequence: TGTGCCAGCAGAGGCTCAAGCGGGGGGTTTAATGAGCAGTTCTTC.

The chain uses TRBV27 and TRBJ1-1; D is unclear. The CDR3 totals 12 residues. V dropped 4 bases and J dropped 5 bases, with 8 bases sitting between them. Germline V lookup: CDR1 MNHEY, CDR2 SMNVEV (reference sequence). The CDR3 sequence: CASSSPSTEAFF. CDR3 sequence (DNA): TGTGCCAGCAGTTCCCCATCAACTGAAGCTTTCTTT.

The sample holds a few counts of this clonotype. The rearrangement links TRBV27 to TRBJ2-7; D possibly corresponds to TRBD1 (6 bases). The CDR3 contains 13 residues. Germline CDR1 and CDR2: MNHEY and SMNVEV (reference sequence). Trimming cost V 3 bases and J 3 bases, with 9 bases left between them. CDR3 sequence reads: CASSFGQYYEQYF. The CDR3 nucleotides are TGTGCCAGCAGTTTTGGACAGTACTACGAGCAGTACTTC.

This clonotype was picked up a small number of times. The J gene is TRBJ2-7, the V gene TRBV20-1, with 10 positions matching TRBD1. The CDR3 covers 15 residues. The junction had 10 bases not matched to a gene; V was cut back by 5 bases and J by 3 bases. Per germline, CDR1 DFQATT and CDR2 SNEGSKA (reference sequence). The CDR3 is CSAGERDRGVYEQYF. The DNA of the CDR3 is TGCAGTGCTGGGGAAAGGGACAGGGGCGTCTACGAGCAGTACTTC.

The V gene is TRBV20-1, the J gene TRBJ2-7, with D hard to call. V was pared by 3 bases and J by 7 bases, with 13 bases between. Germline V CDR1 and CDR2: DFQATT, SNEGSKA (reference sequence). The CDR3 length is 12 residues. In DNA, the CDR3 is TGCAGTGCTAGTACATCGGAACGTGAGCAGTACTTC. Translation gives CSASTSEREQYF.

This clonotype came up many times. The V and J genes are TRBV15 and TRBJ2-1; the D is unclear. The CDR3 loop spans 14 amino acids. Per the germline V gene, CDR1 is LNHNV and CDR2 is YYDKDF (reference sequence). Trimming removed 6 bases at V and 0 bases at J, with 9 bases between. The CDR3 protein is CATRYTSSYNEQFF. The CDR3, as DNA: TGTGCCACCAGGTACACGAGCTCCTACAATGAGCAGTTCTTC.

This clonotype was found once. V usage is TRBV7-2 and J usage is TRBJ2-1; 8 nucleotides match TRBD2. Germline V lookup: CDR1 SGHTA, CDR2 FQGNSA. The V segment lost 1 base and the J segment 8 bases; nucleotides outside the gene matches: 7. The CDR3 consists of 15 residues. The DNA of the CDR3 is TGTGCCAGCAGCTTAGTAACTAGCGGTTGGGATGAGCAGTTCTTC. This encodes CASSLVTSGWDEQFF.

The CDR3 DNA sequence: TGCGCCAGCAGCCAAGCGGGACAGGGGCTTAACACTGAAGCTTTCTTT. This gives the protein CASSQAGQGLNTEAFF. The V gene is TRBV4-1, the J gene TRBJ1-1; TRBD1 matches at 10 bases. Germline V gene lookup returns CDR1 MGHRA and CDR2 YSYEKL. The junction had 4 bases not matched to a gene; V was cut back by 1 base and J by 2 bases. This CDR3 is 16 amino acids long.

Only a few counts were recorded for this clonotype. This sequence joins TRBV5-1 and TRBJ2-5, with 9 bases aligning to TRBD1. The V and J ends lost 5 bases and 3 bases, in that order; junction bases with no gene match: 8. The CDR3 is 15 residues long. Germline assignment: CDR1 SGHRS and CDR2 YFSETQ. CDR3 in amino acids: CASRNRDRVEETQYF. The CDR3 bases are TGCGCCAGCAGAAACCGGGACAGGGTCGAAGAGACCCAGTACTTC.

V gene TRBV12-3 or TRBV12-4 combines with J gene TRBJ2-5, with a possible D match to TRBD2 (6 bases). The CDR3 covers 15 residues. Trimming took off 5 bases at V and 1 base at J, with 14 bases between the two ends. In DNA, the CDR3 is TGTGCCAGCAGTCTCCTGGTGGAGGGCCAAGAGACCCAGTACTTC. It translates to CASSLLVEGQETQYF.

This clonotype was seen only a few times. The rearrangement links TRBV5-6 to TRBJ2-3; D gene uncertain. The germline gives CDR1 SGHDT, CDR2 YYEEEE. The CDR3 extends over 12 amino acids. Deletions cut 0 bases from V and 6 bases from J, with 5 bases between. The CDR3 DNA reads TGTGCCAGCAGCTTGGCGCTGGATACGCAGTATTTT. It translates to CASSLALDTQYF.

J is TRBJ1-5 and V is TRBV27; D is possibly TRBD1 (6 bases). CDR3 length: 14 residues. Trimming cost V 2 bases and J 9 bases, with 14 bases left between them. From germline, CDR1 is MNHEY and CDR2 SMNVEV (reference sequence). Here the CDR3 DNA reads TGTGCCAGCAGTTTAGGGGGCCCAGGACGGCCCCAGCATTTT. This codes for CASSLGGPGRPQHF.

The chain joins TRBV25-1 to TRBJ1-1; D is unresolved. The CDR3 is 14 amino acids. CDR1 MGHDK and CDR2 SYGVNS come from the germline V gene. The germline V and J ends were trimmed by 3 bases and 4 bases, with 12 bases remaining between them. The CDR3 region is CASSDIEELTEAFF. DNA of the CDR3: TGTGCCAGCAGTGATATCGAAGAACTCACTGAAGCTTTCTTT.

The sample holds a few counts of this clonotype. The chain joins TRBV5-1 to TRBJ2-1; 11 nucleotides align to TRBD2. Germline loops: CDR1 SGHRS, CDR2 YFSETQ. The CDR3 consists of 16 residues. The ends lost 1 base at V and 3 bases at J; junction bases unmatched: 3. CDR3 bases: TGCGCCAGCAGCTTGTCCGGGACTAGCGGCTACAATGAGCAGTTCTTC. Amino acid sequence: CASSLSGTSGYNEQFF.

The chain is built from TRBV27 and TRBJ1-2, with unresolved D. The CDR3 length is 13 residues. V lost 0 bases, J lost 5 bases, and 7 bases lay in between. From germline, CDR1 is MNHEY and CDR2 SMNVEV (reference sequence). CDR3 sequence: CASSLSHSYGYTF. The DNA for the CDR3 is TGTGCCAGCAGTTTATCGCACAGTTATGGCTACACCTTC.

This chain uses TRBV15 with TRBJ2-7, with D perhaps TRBD2 (6 bases). The V end lost 3 bases, the J end lost 0 bases, and 9 bases lay between the germline ends. Germline V gene sequence: CDR1 LNHNV, CDR2 YYDKDF (reference sequence). The CDR3 is 14 residues long. CDR3 loop: CATSRGLGSYEQYF. The CDR3 DNA reads as TGTGCCACCAGCAGGGGACTCGGCTCCTACGAGCAGTACTTC.

The chain combines TRBV28 with TRBJ2-3; 9 positions match TRBD1. The CDR3 extends over 16 amino acids. Per the germline V gene, CDR1 is MDHEN and CDR2 is SYDVKM. The ends lost 5 bases at V and 2 bases at J; junction bases unmatched: 8. The CDR3 sequence: CASSVTGGFLTDTQYF. CDR3 bases: TGTGCCAGCAGTGTAACAGGGGGCTTCCTCACAGATACGCAGTATTTT.

This sequence joins TRBV7-9 and TRBJ2-1; D is ambiguous. The ends were cut back, 5 bases at V and 0 bases at J, with 14 bases in the middle. Per germline, CDR1 SEHNR and CDR2 FQNEAQ (reference sequence). CDR3 length: 16 amino acids. CDR3 DNA: TGTGCCAGCAGCCCCCCTACGTCTAGCTCCTACAATGAGCAGTTCTTC. Residues: CASSPPTSSSYNEQFF.

This clonotype was seen repeatedly, ten times or more. This rearrangement joins TRBV5-1 to TRBJ2-7; 8 bases are shared with TRBD1. The germline gives CDR1 SGHRS, CDR2 YFSETQ. This CDR3 contains 16 residues. Trimming cost V 0 bases and J 0 bases; bases outside gene matches: 5. CDR3 sequence: CASSLEGTGRSYEQYF. For the CDR3, the DNA is TGCGCCAGCAGCTTGGAGGGGACAGGCCGCTCCTACGAGCAGTACTTC.

This sequence joins TRBV28 and TRBJ2-2; 8 bases line up with TRBD2. Germline assignment: CDR1 MDHEN and CDR2 SYDVKM. The CDR3 has 16 residues. The V gene end was trimmed by 6 bases and the J gene end by 4 bases; junction bases not matched to a gene: 10. CDR3 DNA: TGTGCCAGCAGCCCCGGGCGGGAGGCCCGCACCGGGGAGCTGTTTTTT. This translates into CASSPGREARTGELFF.

This clonotype occurred a few times. J is TRBJ2-1 and V is TRBV11-3; D call uncertain. The V gene's germline CDR1 is SGHNT and CDR2 YENEEA. The V and J ends lost 2 bases and 9 bases respectively, with 8 bases between them. The CDR3 contains 12 residues. This CDR3 reads CASSLSPAEQFF. The DNA for the CDR3 is TGTGCCAGCAGCTTATCTCCGGCTGAGCAGTTCTTC.

The chain recombines TRBV11-2 with TRBJ2-7, with TRBD1 as a possible D gene (5 bases). The CDR3 extends over 19 amino acids. Germline-derived CDR1 and CDR2 are SGHAT and FQNNGV. The V and J ends lost 0 bases and 5 bases respectively, with 26 bases between them. DNA of the CDR3: TGTGCCAGCAGCTTAGACCTGTGGGGCCAACCCGATACCGTGGACGAGCAGTACTTC. It yields the protein CASSLDLWGQPDTVDEQYF.

As regards this clonotype: At one boundary the junction diverges from the germline segment, which might be a read error. The CDR3 DNA is TGTGCCAGCAGCTTAGTCCGCGGGAGGGCCAGAAACATTCAGTACTTC. Translated: CASSLVRGRARNIQYF. This chain links TRBV11-2 with TRBJ2-4; TRBD2 matches at 9 bases. Germline V gene data show CDR1 as SGHAT and CDR2 as FQNNGV. The CDR3 sequence is 16 residues long.